What follows are 31 T cell receptor beta chains derived from one specimen sequenced in a study of cytomegalovirus exposure and HLA in healthy donors. This PCR relied on a set of 60 Vbeta primers and 13 Jbeta primers. Generated by immunoSEQ multiplex PCR, the TCRdb table keeps only in-frame clones and is missing some. The table includes 90,000 to 95,000 clones, over 70% detected once. The specimen was PBMCs. These receptors were collected from a girl aged 2-10 years in good health and CMV-seropositive.

This chain links TRBV6-1 with TRBJ2-1; 9 nucleotides match TRBD2. With V trimmed by 7 bases and J by 5 bases, 3 bases remained unmatched. Germline V gene sequence: CDR1 MNHNS, CDR2 SASEGT. The CDR3 totals 13 residues. For the CDR3, the DNA is TGTGCCAGCAAGCGGGAGGTGCACAATGAGCAGTTCTTC. It codes for CASKREVHNEQFF.

The rearrangement links TRBV10-3 to TRBJ1-3; a possible D gene is TRBD1 (6 bases). Trimming removed 2 bases from V and 2 bases from J, with 13 bases in between. The length of the CDR3 is 16 residues. The V gene's germline CDR1 is ENHRY and CDR2 SYGVKD. CDR3 sequence reads: CAISELDRTTGNTIYF. The CDR3 DNA reads TGTGCCATCAGTGAGCTCGACAGGACAACTGGAAACACCATATATTTT.

The gene calls are TRBV6-4 and TRBJ2-1; 7 bases map to TRBD2. The CDR3 spans 15 residues. Germline-derived CDR1 and CDR2 are MRHNA and SNTAGT. The J segment lost 6 bases and the V segment lost 4 bases, leaving 9 bases of the junction unmatched. The CDR3 loop reads CASSVGGGPGNEQFF. DNA for the CDR3: TGTGCCAGCAGTGTGGGGGGAGGGCCTGGCAATGAGCAGTTCTTC.

The V gene is TRBV19, the J gene TRBJ1-2, with 10 bases identical to TRBD1. The V gene's germline CDR1 is LNHDA and CDR2 SQIVND (reference sequence). The CDR3 contains 14 residues. J lost 8 bases, V lost 5 bases, and 8 bases had no gene match. The CDR3 spells CASSSDRGLTGYTF. CDR3 bases: TGTGCCAGTAGTTCAGACAGGGGGCTTACCGGCTACACCTTC.

This rearrangement joins TRBV6-1 to TRBJ2-7; tentative D call: TRBD1 (6 bases). The V and J ends lost 6 bases and 3 bases respectively, with 9 bases between them. This CDR3 spans 12 amino acids. Germline-derived CDR1 and CDR2 are MNHNS and SASEGT. CDR3 nucleotides: TGTGCCAGCAGGGTACAGGGCTACGAGCAGTACTTC. Translation gives CASRVQGYEQYF.

This sequence joins TRBV27 and TRBJ1-1; D uncertain. CDR3 size: 14 residues. Germline assignment: CDR1 MNHEY and CDR2 SMNVEV (reference sequence). The ends were cut back, 2 bases at V and 5 bases at J, with 12 bases in the middle. The CDR3 loop reads CASSLRDLGTEAFF. CDR3 nucleotides: TGTGCCAGCAGTTTACGGGATTTGGGGACTGAAGCTTTCTTT.

The chain uses TRBV25-1 and TRBJ1-1; D is perhaps TRBD1 (5 bases). Germline V gene lookup returns CDR1 MGHDK and CDR2 SYGVNS. V shed 3 bases and J shed 0 bases, with 14 bases lying between them. The CDR3 runs 16 residues. The CDR3 nucleotides are TGTGCCAGCAGTGATCGGGCAGGGACTATGAACACTGAAGCTTTCTTT. This encodes CASSDRAGTMNTEAFF. Looking up the rest from reference TRBV25-1 and TRBJ1-1 gives the full variable domain: EADIYQTPRYLVIGTGKKITLECSQTMGHDKMYWYQQDPGMELHLIHYSYGVNSTEKGDLSSESTVSRIRTEHFPLTLESARPSHTSQYLCASSDRAGTMNTEAFFGQGTRLTVV.

The rearrangement links TRBV10-3 to TRBJ2-1; 12 nucleotides align to TRBD2. Germline CDR1 and CDR2: ENHRY and SYGVKD. The trim removed 10 bases at V and 10 bases at J, leaving 8 bases unmatched. The CDR3 loop spans 13 amino acids. CDR3 in amino acids: CATTLGLAGEQFF. The CDR3 coding sequence is TGTGCCACTACATTAGGACTAGCGGGAGAGCAGTTCTTC.

J is TRBJ1-2 and V is TRBV29-1; no clear D. The CDR3 runs to 12 residues. With 6 bases removed from V and 4 bases from J, the gap between germline ends came to 12 bases. Germline assignment: CDR1 SQVTM and CDR2 ANQGSEA. For the CDR3, the DNA is TGCAGCGTGGCAGACGGGAGCTATGGCTACACCTTC. Its protein product is CSVADGSYGYTF.

The chain couples TRBV4-1 to TRBJ2-3; perhaps TRBD1 as D (6 bases). Trimming left V 2 bases short and J 4 bases short, with 13 bases between. This CDR3 spans 15 amino acids. The germline V gene encodes CDR1 MGHRA and CDR2 YSYEKL. CDR3 sequence: CASSQMQTGSDTQYF. The DNA for the CDR3 is TGCGCCAGCAGCCAAATGCAAACAGGGTCAGATACGCAGTATTTT.

The chain couples TRBV29-1 to TRBJ2-2; TRBD2 aligns across 9 bases. This CDR3 spans 14 amino acids. Germline V gene sequence: CDR1 SQVTM, CDR2 ANQGSEA. The J segment lost 1 base and the V segment lost 5 bases, leaving 2 bases of the junction unmatched. CDR3 sequence reads: CSVFSGRNTGELFF. CDR3 DNA: TGCAGCGTTTTTAGCGGGAGGAACACCGGGGAGCTGTTTTTT.

This clone was seen only once. This chain uses TRBV7-2 with TRBJ2-1; the match to TRBD2 covers 10 bases. The CDR3 runs 17 residues. Trimming removed 1 base from V and 5 bases from J; junction bases left unmatched: 8. Germline V gene lookup returns CDR1 SGHTA and CDR2 FQGNSA. The CDR3 reads CASSLDGRTSGNNEQFF. For the CDR3, the DNA is TGTGCCAGCAGCTTAGACGGACGTACTAGCGGGAACAATGAGCAGTTCTTC.

The chain is built from TRBV2 and TRBJ2-7; D is possibly TRBD2 (5 bases). The ends were cut back, 8 bases at V and 3 bases at J, with 14 bases in the middle. Germline CDR1 SNHLY, CDR2 FYNNEI. This CDR3 is built from 13 residues. CDR3 sequence reads: CASGIERDYEQYF. DNA of the CDR3: TGTGCCAGCGGGATCGAACGGGACTACGAGCAGTACTTC.

The chain carries TRBV6-5 and TRBJ2-3; maybe TRBD2 (5 bases). The CDR3 contains 15 residues. V dropped 4 bases and J dropped 4 bases, with 15 bases sitting between them. CDR1 is MNHEY and CDR2 is SVGAGI in the germline V gene. CDR3: CASSFTLAGADTQYF. CDR3 coding DNA: TGTGCCAGCAGTTTCACCCTGGCGGGCGCAGATACGCAGTATTTT.

CDR3 coding DNA: TGCAGCGTTGAAGCACATAGCATACACTATACGCAGTATTTT. Its protein is CSVEAHSIHYTQYF. The rearrangement uses TRBV29-1 and TRBJ2-3; D not certain. This CDR3 has 14 residues. The V and J ends lost 1 base and 7 bases respectively, with 15 bases between them. Germline V lookup: CDR1 SQVTM, CDR2 ANQGSEA.

The chain employs TRBV30 and TRBJ2-7; 8 positions agree with TRBD2. CDR3 length: 20 amino acids. V lost 6 bases and J lost 5; bases outside the gene matches: 30. Germline V gene sequence: CDR1 GTSNPN, CDR2 SVGIG (reference sequence). The CDR3 DNA follows: TGTGCCTGCGACCCCGTGCGTAGTTATGTCGGGAGGGCGATTAAACACGAGCAGTACTTC. The encoded protein is CACDPVRSYVGRAIKHEQYF.

The genes are TRBV19 and TRBJ1-2; tentatively, D is TRBD1 (5 bases). Germline CDR1 is LNHDA and CDR2 is SQIVND (reference sequence). V was trimmed by 4 bases and J by 7 bases, leaving 19 bases between them. This CDR3 contains 15 residues. CDR3 region: CASSTQGGVGGGYTF. In DNA, the CDR3 is TGTGCCAGTAGTACCCAGGGTGGAGTCGGCGGTGGCTACACCTTC. Complete variable domain (other parts from reference TRBV19 and TRBJ1-2): DGGITQSPKYLFRKEGQNVTLSCEQNLNHDAMYWYRQDPGQGLRLIYYSQIVNDFQKGDIAEGYSVSREKKESFPLTVTSAQKNPTAFYLCASSTQGGVGGGYTFGSGTRLTVV.

CDR3 sequence: CASSQEASGGRLGETQYF. The CDR3 DNA is TGCGCCAGCAGCCAAGAAGCATCTGGAGGGAGGTTGGGAGAGACCCAGTACTTC. The chain recombines TRBV4-3 with TRBJ2-5; possible D gene TRBD2, 6 bases. V lost 0 bases, J lost 4 bases, and 21 bases lay in between. Per germline, CDR1 LGHNA and CDR2 YSLEER. The CDR3 has 18 residues.

CDR3 bases: TGTGCCAGCAGCTTAGCCCCCGCGGGGGGTAGCCAGTACTTC. It is translated as CASSLAPAGGSQYF. The chain combines TRBV11-2 with TRBJ2-5; 8 nucleotides line up with TRBD2. The CDR3 contains 14 residues. Germline-derived CDR1 and CDR2 are SGHAT and FQNNGV. Losses at the gene ends were 1 base for V and 10 bases for J; bases not matched to a gene: 8.

This clone was counted a single time. V usage is TRBV28 and J usage is TRBJ1-2; D not resolved. V was cut by 7 bases and J by 0 bases, with 6 bases left in between. CDR1 is MDHEN, CDR2 SYDVKM, per germline. The CDR3 runs 12 residues. Here the CDR3 reads CASTLPNYGYTF. In DNA, the CDR3 is TGTGCCAGCACACTACCTAACTATGGCTACACCTTC.

The chain recombines TRBV2 with TRBJ2-7; 9 bases are shared with TRBD1. J gave up 3 bases and V 6 bases, and 6 bases lay outside the gene matches. CDR1 is SNHLY and CDR2 is FYNNEI in the germline V gene. The CDR3 loop spans 14 amino acids. Here the CDR3 reads CASRATGQGYEQYF. CDR3 DNA: TGTGCCAGCAGGGCAACGGGACAGGGCTACGAGCAGTACTTC.

This chain links TRBV29-1 with TRBJ2-1; 13 nucleotides agree with TRBD2. Germline CDR1 and CDR2: SQVTM and ANQGSEA. V was clipped by 6 bases and J by 7 bases; unmatched bases: 9. The CDR3 spans 15 residues. CDR3: CSVELAGGPLNEQFF. The CDR3, as DNA: TGCAGCGTCGAACTAGCGGGAGGGCCATTGAATGAGCAGTTCTTC.

The V gene is TRBV19, the J gene TRBJ1-5; D is uncertain. Trimming shortened V by 3 bases and J by 10 bases, and 19 bases separated the two germline ends. In germline, CDR1 is LNHDA, CDR2 SQIVND (reference sequence). The CDR3 runs 15 residues. The CDR3 DNA reads as TGTGCCAGTAGTATCCCCCCGGGAGAACTACACCCCCAGCATTTT. Translated, it gives CASSIPPGELHPQHF. Full variable domain (rest looked up from reference TRBV19 and TRBJ1-5): DGGITQSPKYLFRKEGQNVTLSCEQNLNHDAMYWYRQDPGQGLRLIYYSQIVNDFQKGDIAEGYSVSREKKESFPLTVTSAQKNPTAFYLCASSIPPGELHPQHFGDGTRLSIL.

V gene TRBV28 combines with J gene TRBJ2-5; D might be TRBD1 (6 bases). The germline gives CDR1 MDHEN, CDR2 SYDVKM. The CDR3 contains 13 residues. Trimming removed 2 bases from V and 5 bases from J, with 9 bases in between. CDR3 bases: TGTGCCAGCAGTTTACAGGGGTGGGAGACCCAGTACTTC. It is translated as CASSLQGWETQYF.

The gene calls are TRBV30 and TRBJ1-5; 8 bases match TRBD1. Germline lookup yields CDR1 GTSNPN and CDR2 SVGIG (reference sequence). The junction had 9 bases not matched to a gene; V was cut back by 2 bases and J by 6 bases. The CDR3 is made up of 15 amino acids. The CDR3 DNA reads TGTGCCTGGAGTCCCTTCGCAGGGGGCTTTCAGCCCCAGCATTTT. It specifies CAWSPFAGGFQPQHF.

The chain recombines TRBV7-8 with TRBJ1-4, with 9 bases matching TRBD1. After removal of 5 bases from V and 8 bases from J, the junction contained 9 bases not matched to a gene. Per the germline V gene, CDR1 is SGHVS and CDR2 is FQNEAQ. This CDR3 comprises 15 residues. The CDR3 loop reads CASSRKTGGGEKLFF. DNA for the CDR3: TGTGCCAGCAGCCGTAAGACAGGGGGAGGAGAAAAACTGTTTTTT.

The chain links TRBV4-2 to TRBJ2-3, with D unresolved. The CDR3 spans 13 residues. CDR1 is LGHNA and CDR2 is YNFKEQ in the germline V gene. The germline V and J ends were trimmed by 1 base and 6 bases, with 8 bases remaining between them. For the CDR3, the DNA is TGTGCCAGCAGCCAAGTTCTAGAGGATACGCAGTATTTT. Protein product: CASSQVLEDTQYF.

The DNA for the CDR3 is TGTGCCAGCAGCGGGAGGTCGGAGTCCAATGAGCAGTTCTTC. It specifies CASSGRSESNEQFF. This sequence joins TRBV7-2 and TRBJ2-1, with D tentatively TRBD2 (6 bases). The CDR3 sequence is 14 residues long. The germline V gene encodes CDR1 SGHTA and CDR2 FQGNSA. The V and J ends lost 5 bases and 6 bases respectively, with 14 bases between them.

This chain links TRBV6-5 with TRBJ2-3; a possible D gene is TRBD2 (5 bases). The CDR3 is 15 residues long. The germline V gene encodes CDR1 MNHEY and CDR2 SVGAGI. Trimming took off 6 bases at V and 6 bases at J, with 19 bases between the two ends. The CDR3 loop reads CASRPFSGSGDTQYF. The CDR3 bases are TGTGCCAGCAGACCTTTTTCGGGATCGGGGGATACGCAGTATTTT.

The chain combines TRBV28 with TRBJ2-7; 10 nucleotides match TRBD2. V gave up 5 bases and J gave up 3 bases; unmatched junction bases: 7. This CDR3 contains 15 residues. Germline CDR1 is MDHEN and CDR2 is SYDVKM. The CDR3: CASSNLAGDLYEQYF. The CDR3 DNA follows: TGTGCCAGCAGTAATCTAGCGGGAGATCTCTACGAGCAGTACTTC.

The chain joins TRBV5-1 to TRBJ1-1; TRBD1 matches at 8 bases. The V segment lost 4 bases and the J segment 5 bases; nucleotides outside the gene matches: 4. This CDR3 has 13 amino acids. Germline V gene sequence: CDR1 SGHRS, CDR2 YFSETQ. CDR3 residues: CASSHTGGTEAFF. As DNA, the CDR3 is TGCGCCAGCAGCCATACAGGGGGAACTGAAGCTTTCTTT. The complete variable domain, with remaining parts taken from reference TRBV5-1 and TRBJ1-1, reads KAGVTQTPRYLIKTRGQQVTLSCSPISGHRSVSWYQQTPGQGLQFLFEYFSETQRNKGNFPGRFSGRQFSNSRSEMNVSTLELGDSALYLCASSHTGGTEAFFGQGTRLTVV.